The 5 T cell receptor beta chains listed next were all sequenced from one sample in a study of CD8 T cells in ankylosing spondylitis. One entry per CDR3 protein results from TCRdb running MiXCR on the 5' RACE reads. The sample has about 350,000 distinct CDR3 sequences, approximately 22% seen once. What was sequenced was blood, either unsorted or a sorted T cell fraction (not recorded which). These receptors came from a male donor with ankylosing spondylitis or in good health (not recorded which).

CDR3: CASSPLGGSLSYNEQFF. In DNA form, the CDR3 reads TGCGCCAGCAGCCCCCTCGGGGGGTCCCTCTCCTACAATGAGCAGTTCTTC. The V gene is TRBV4-1, the J gene TRBJ2-1; 7 bases map to TRBD2. Germline CDR1 and CDR2: MGHRA and YSYEKL. The CDR3 is made up of 17 amino acids. V lost 4 bases, J lost 0 bases, and 9 bases stayed unmatched.

This clonotype occurred many times. The chain uses TRBV29-1 and TRBJ2-1; a weak D match, TRBD2 (5 bases). The CDR3 has 13 residues. V was cut by 4 bases and J by 6 bases, with 13 bases left in between. CDR1 is SQVTM and CDR2 is ANQGSEA in the germline V gene. CDR3 in DNA: TGCAGCGTTGGGCCCCACGAGGGCAATGAGCAGTTCTTC. Residues: CSVGPHEGNEQFF.

This clonotype was found a few times. The CDR3 loop is CASRSGSNSNQPQHF. The CDR3 region has the DNA TGTGCCAGCAGGTCCGGGTCGAATAGCAATCAGCCCCAGCATTTT. V gene TRBV12-3 or TRBV12-4 combines with J gene TRBJ1-5; no clear D gene. Deletions cut 6 bases from V and 0 bases from J, with 12 bases between. This CDR3 comprises 15 residues.

The sample holds a few counts of this clonotype. This rearrangement joins TRBV20-1 to TRBJ1-5; tentative D call: TRBD1 (6 bases). CDR3 length: 15 amino acids. The ends were cut back, 5 bases at V and 2 bases at J, with 16 bases in the middle. The germline V gene encodes CDR1 DFQATT and CDR2 SNEGSKA (reference sequence). CDR3 residues: CSAQPPGEGNQPQHF. CDR3 nucleotide sequence: TGCAGTGCTCAGCCCCCAGGGGAGGGCAATCAGCCCCAGCATTTT.

The rearrangement uses TRBV10-1 and TRBJ2-7, with 10 nucleotides matching TRBD1. The CDR3 consists of 17 residues. J was trimmed by 6 bases and V by 3 bases; bases with no gene match: 14. The V gene's germline CDR1 is WNHNN and CDR2 SYGVQD (reference sequence). CDR3 amino acids: CASSDLPGTGVNGEQYF. In DNA, the CDR3 is TGCGCCAGCAGTGACCTGCCCGGGACAGGGGTTAATGGCGAGCAGTACTTC.